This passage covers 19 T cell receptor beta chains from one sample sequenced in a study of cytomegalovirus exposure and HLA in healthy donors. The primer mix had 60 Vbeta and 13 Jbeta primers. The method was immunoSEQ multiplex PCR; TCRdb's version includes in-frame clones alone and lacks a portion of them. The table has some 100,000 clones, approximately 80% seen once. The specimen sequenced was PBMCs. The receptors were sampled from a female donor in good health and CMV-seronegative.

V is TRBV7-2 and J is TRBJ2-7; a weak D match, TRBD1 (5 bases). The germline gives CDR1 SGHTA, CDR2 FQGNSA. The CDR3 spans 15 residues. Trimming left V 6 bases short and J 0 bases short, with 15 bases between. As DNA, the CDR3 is TGTGCCAGCAGATCTACAGGATCGTCCTCCTACGAGCAGTACTTC. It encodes CASRSTGSSSYEQYF.

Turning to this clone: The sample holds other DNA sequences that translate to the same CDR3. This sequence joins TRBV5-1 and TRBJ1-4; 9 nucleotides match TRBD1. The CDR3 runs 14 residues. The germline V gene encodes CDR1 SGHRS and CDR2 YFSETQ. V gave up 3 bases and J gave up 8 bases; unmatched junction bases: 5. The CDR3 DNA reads TGCGCCAGCAGCTCGGGACAGGGCGCCGAAAAACTGTTTTTT. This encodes CASSSGQGAEKLFF. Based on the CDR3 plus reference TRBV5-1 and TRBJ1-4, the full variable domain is KAGVTQTPRYLIKTRGQQVTLSCSPISGHRSVSWYQQTPGQGLQFLFEYFSETQRNKGNFPGRFSGRQFSNSRSEMNVSTLELGDSALYLCASSSGQGAEKLFFGSGTQLSVL.

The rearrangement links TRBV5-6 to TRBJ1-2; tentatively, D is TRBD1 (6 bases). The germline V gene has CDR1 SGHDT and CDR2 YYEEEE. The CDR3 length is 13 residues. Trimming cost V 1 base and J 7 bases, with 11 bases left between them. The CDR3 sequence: CASSLNRVVGYTF. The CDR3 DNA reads TGTGCCAGCAGCTTGAACAGGGTAGTTGGCTACACCTTC.

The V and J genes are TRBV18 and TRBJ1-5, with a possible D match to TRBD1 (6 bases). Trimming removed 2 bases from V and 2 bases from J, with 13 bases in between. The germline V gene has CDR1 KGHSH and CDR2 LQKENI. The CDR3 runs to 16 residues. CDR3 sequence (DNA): TGTGCCAGCTCACCATCTGCGGGGGGCGGCAATCAGCCCCAGCATTTT. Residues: CASSPSAGGGNQPQHF.

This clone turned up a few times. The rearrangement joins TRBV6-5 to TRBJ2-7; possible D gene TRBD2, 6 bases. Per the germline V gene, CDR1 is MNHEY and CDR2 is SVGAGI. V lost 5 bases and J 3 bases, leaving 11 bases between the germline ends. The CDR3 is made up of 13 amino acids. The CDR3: CASSANGGYEQYF. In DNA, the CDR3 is TGTGCCAGCAGTGCTAACGGGGGCTACGAGCAGTACTTC.

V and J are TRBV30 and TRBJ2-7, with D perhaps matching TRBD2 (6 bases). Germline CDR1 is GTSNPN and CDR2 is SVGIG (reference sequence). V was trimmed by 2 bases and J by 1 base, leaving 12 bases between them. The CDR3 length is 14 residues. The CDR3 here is CAWSYTGGSYEQYF. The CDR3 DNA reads TGTGCCTGGAGTTATACCGGGGGATCCTACGAGCAGTACTTC.

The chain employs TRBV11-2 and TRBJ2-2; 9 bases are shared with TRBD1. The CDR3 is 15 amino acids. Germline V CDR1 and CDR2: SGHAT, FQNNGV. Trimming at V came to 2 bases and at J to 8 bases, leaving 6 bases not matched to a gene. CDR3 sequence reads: CASSLKGQGAGELFF. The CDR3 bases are TGTGCCAGCAGCTTAAAGGGACAGGGTGCTGGGGAGCTGTTTTTT. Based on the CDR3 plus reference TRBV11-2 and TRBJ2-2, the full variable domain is EAGVAQSPRYKIIEKRQSVAFWCNPISGHATLYWYQQILGQGPKLLIQFQNNGVVDDSQLPKDRFSAERLKGVDSTLKIQPAKLEDSAVYLCASSLKGQGAGELFFGEGSRLTVL.

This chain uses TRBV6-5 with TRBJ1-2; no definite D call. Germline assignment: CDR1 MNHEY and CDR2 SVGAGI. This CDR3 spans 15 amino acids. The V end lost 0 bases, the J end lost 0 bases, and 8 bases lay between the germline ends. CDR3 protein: CASSYSEGTNYGYTF. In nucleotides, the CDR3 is TGTGCCAGCAGTTACTCGGAGGGAACTAACTATGGCTACACCTTC.

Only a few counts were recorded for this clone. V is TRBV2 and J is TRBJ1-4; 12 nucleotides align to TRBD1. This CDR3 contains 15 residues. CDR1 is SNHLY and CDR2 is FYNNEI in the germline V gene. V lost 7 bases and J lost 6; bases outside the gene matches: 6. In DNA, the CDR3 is TGTGCCAGCAAGGGACAGGGGGCTCGTTATGAAAAACTGTTTTTT. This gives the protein CASKGQGARYEKLFF.

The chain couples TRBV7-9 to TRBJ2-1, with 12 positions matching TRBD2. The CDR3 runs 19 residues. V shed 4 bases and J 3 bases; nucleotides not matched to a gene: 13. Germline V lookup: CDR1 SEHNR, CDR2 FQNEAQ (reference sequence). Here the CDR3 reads CASSSQANRTSGDYNEQFF. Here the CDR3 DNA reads TGTGCCAGCAGCTCCCAAGCTAACAGGACTAGCGGGGACTACAATGAGCAGTTCTTC.

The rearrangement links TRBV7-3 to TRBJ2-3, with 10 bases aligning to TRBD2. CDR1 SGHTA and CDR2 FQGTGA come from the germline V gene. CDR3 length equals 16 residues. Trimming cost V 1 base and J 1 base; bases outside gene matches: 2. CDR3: CASSLKGTSGTDTQYF. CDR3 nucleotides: TGTGCCAGCAGCTTAAAGGGGACTAGCGGCACAGATACGCAGTATTTT.

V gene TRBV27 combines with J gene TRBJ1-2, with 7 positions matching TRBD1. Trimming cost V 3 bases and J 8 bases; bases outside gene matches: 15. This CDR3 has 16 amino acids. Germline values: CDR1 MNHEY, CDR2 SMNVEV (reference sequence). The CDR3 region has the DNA TGTGCCAGCAGTTTGGGAGGACCAGGGGGAACCTACGGCTACACCTTC. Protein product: CASSLGGPGGTYGYTF.

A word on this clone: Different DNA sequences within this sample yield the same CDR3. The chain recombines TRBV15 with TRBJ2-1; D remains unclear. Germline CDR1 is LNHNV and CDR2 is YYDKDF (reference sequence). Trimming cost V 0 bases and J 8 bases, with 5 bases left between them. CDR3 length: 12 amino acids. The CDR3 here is CATSRDRDEQFF. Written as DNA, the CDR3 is TGTGCCACCAGCAGAGATCGGGATGAGCAGTTCTTC.

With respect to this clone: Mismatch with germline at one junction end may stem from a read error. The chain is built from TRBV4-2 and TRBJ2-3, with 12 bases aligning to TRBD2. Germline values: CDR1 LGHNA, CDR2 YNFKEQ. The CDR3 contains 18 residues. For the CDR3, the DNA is TGTGCCAGCAGCGAAGATACCCTAGCGGGGGGGGAGGCAGATACGCAGTATTTT. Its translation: CASSEDTLAGGEADTQYF.

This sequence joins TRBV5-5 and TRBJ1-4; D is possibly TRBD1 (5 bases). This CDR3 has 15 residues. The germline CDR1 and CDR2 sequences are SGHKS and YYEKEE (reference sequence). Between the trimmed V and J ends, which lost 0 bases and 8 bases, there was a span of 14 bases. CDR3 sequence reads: CASSLGALGPEKLFF. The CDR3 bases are TGTGCCAGCAGCTTGGGCGCGTTGGGGCCGGAAAAACTGTTTTTT.

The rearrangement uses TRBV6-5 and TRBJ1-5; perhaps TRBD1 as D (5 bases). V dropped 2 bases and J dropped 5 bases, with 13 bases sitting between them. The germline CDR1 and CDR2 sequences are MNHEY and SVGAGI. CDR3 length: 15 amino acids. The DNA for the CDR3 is TGTGCCAGCAGTTACAGGAGGGCGGGGGATCAGCCCCAGCATTTT. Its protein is CASSYRRAGDQPQHF.

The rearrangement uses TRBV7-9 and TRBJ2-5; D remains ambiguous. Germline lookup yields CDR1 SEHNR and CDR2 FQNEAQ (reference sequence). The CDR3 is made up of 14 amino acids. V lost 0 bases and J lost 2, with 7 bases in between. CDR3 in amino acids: CASSLALTQETQYF. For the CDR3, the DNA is TGTGCCAGCAGCTTAGCCCTAACTCAAGAGACCCAGTACTTC. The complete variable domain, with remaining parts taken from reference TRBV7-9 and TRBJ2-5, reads DTGVSQNPRHKITKRGQNVTFRCDPISEHNRLYWYRQTLGQGPEFLTYFQNEAQLEKSRLLSDRFSAERPKGSFSTLEIQRTEQGDSAMYLCASSLALTQETQYFGPGTRLLVL.

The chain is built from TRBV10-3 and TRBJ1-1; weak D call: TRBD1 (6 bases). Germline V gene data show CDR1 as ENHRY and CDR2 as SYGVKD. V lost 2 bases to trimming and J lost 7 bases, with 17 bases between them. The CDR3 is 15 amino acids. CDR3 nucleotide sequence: TGTGCCATCAGTGAGGATCCCGGGACACGGGGTGAAGCTTTCTTT. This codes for CAISEDPGTRGEAFF.

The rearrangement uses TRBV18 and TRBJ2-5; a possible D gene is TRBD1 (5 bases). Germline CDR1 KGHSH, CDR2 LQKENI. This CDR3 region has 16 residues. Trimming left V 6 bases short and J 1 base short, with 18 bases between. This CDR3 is CASSPGSTGIQETQYF. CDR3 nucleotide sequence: TGTGCCAGCTCCCCCGGCAGTACAGGAATCCAAGAGACCCAGTACTTC.